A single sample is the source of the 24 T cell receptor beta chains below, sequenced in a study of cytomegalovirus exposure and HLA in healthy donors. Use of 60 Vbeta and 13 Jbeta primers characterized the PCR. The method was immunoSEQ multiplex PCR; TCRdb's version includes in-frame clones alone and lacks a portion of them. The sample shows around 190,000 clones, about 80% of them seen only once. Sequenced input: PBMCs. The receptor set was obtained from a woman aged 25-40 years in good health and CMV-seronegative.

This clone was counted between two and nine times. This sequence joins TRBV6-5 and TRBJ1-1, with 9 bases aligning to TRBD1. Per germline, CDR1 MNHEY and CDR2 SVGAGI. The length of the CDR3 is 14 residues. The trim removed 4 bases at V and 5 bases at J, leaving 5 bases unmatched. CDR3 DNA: TGTGCCAGCAGTTCGGGACAGGGAAGTACTGAAGCTTTCTTT. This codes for CASSSGQGSTEAFF.

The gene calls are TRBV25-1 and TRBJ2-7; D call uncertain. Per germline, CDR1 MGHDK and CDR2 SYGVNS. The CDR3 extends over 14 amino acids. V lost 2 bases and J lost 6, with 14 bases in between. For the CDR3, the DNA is TGTGCCAGCAGTGAAACAGTTCGGCCCTGCGAGCAGTACTTC. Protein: CASSETVRPCEQYF.

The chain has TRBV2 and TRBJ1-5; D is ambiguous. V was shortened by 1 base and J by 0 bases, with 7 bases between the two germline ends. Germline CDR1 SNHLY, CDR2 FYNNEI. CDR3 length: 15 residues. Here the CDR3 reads CASSEGLSSNQPQHF. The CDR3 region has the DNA TGTGCCAGCAGTGAAGGGCTGTCTAGCAATCAGCCCCAGCATTTT.

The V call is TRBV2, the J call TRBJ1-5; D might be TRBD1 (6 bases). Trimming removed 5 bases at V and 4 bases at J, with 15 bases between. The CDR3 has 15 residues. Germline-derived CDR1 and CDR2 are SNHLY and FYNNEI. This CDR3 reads CASSNPWGLNQPQHF. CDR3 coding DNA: TGTGCCAGCAGTAACCCGTGGGGGCTGAATCAGCCCCAGCATTTT.

The CDR3 nucleotides read TGTGCCAGCATCTCTTGGGGGGACAGGGGGCAGGACACTGAAGCTTTCTTT. Its translation: CASISWGDRGQDTEAFF. The V and J genes are TRBV11-2 and TRBJ1-1, with 12 bases matching TRBD1. CDR3 length: 17 amino acids. V trimming: 7 bases; J trimming: 3 bases; junction bases outside the gene matches: 12. Germline CDR1 is SGHAT and CDR2 is FQNNGV.

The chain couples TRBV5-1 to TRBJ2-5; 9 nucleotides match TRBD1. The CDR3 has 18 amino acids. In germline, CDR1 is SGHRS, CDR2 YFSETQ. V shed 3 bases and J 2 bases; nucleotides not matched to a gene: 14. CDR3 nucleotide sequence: TGCGCCAGCAGCTACTCCCTTTACCGGGACAGGGCACAAGAGACCCAGTACTTC. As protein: CASSYSLYRDRAQETQYF.

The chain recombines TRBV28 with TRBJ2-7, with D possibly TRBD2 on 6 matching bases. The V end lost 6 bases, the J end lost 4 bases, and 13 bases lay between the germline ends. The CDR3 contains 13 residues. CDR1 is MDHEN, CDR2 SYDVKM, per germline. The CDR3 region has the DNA TGTGCCAGCAGCCTCGGCGGGGTGTACGAGCAGTACTTC. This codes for CASSLGGVYEQYF.

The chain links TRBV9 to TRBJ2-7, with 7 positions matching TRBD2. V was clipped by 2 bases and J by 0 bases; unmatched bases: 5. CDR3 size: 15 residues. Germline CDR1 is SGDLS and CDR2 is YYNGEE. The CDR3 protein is CASSVGLAASYEQYF. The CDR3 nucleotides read TGTGCCAGCAGCGTTGGGCTAGCGGCCTCCTACGAGCAGTACTTC. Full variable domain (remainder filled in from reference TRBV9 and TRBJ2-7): DSGVTQTPKHLITATGQRVTLRCSPRSGDLSVYWYQQSLDQGLQFLIQYYNGEERAKGNILERFSAQQFPDLHSELNLSSLELGDSALYFCASSVGLAASYEQYFGPGTRLTVT.

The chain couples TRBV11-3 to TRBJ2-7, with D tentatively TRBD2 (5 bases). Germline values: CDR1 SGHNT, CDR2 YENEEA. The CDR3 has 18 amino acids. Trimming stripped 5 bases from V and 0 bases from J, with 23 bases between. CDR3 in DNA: TGTGCCAGCAGCCCTCCGAGGGCCTTTGTCTTCGGCTCCTACGAGCAGTACTTC. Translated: CASSPPRAFVFGSYEQYF.

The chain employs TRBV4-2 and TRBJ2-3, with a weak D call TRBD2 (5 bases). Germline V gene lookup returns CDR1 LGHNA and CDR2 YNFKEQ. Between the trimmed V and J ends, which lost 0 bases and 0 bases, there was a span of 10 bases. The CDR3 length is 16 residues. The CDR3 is CASSQDQRFSTDTQYF. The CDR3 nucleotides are TGTGCCAGCAGCCAAGATCAGCGGTTTAGCACAGATACGCAGTATTTT.

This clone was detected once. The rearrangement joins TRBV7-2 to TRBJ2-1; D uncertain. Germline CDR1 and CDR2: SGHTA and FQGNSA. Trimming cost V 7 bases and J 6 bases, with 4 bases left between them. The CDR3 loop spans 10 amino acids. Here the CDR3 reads CASTSNEQFF. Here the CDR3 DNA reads TGTGCCAGCACGTCCAATGAGCAGTTCTTC.

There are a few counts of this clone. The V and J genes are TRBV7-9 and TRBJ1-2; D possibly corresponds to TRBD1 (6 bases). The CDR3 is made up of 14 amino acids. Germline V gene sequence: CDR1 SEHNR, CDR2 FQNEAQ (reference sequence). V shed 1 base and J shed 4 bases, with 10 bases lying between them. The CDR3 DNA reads TGTGCCAGCAGCTTAGGGACAGTAAGCTATGGCTACACCTTC. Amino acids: CASSLGTVSYGYTF.

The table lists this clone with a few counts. The CDR3 loop reads CASSLYGGDGEKLFF. The CDR3 region has the DNA TGCGCCAGCAGCTTGTACGGGGGGGACGGTGAAAAACTGTTTTTT. This chain joins TRBV5-1 and TRBJ1-4; TRBD1 might be the D (5 bases). This CDR3 spans 15 amino acids. CDR1 is SGHRS, CDR2 YFSETQ, per germline. V gave up 1 base and J gave up 7 bases, with 14 bases separating them.

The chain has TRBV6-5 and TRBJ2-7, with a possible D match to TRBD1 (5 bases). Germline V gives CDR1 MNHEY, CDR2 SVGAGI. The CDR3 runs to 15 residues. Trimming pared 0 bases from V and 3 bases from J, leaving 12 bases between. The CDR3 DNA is TGTGCCAGCAGTTACTCGCCCCAGGGTGGCTACGAGCAGTACTTC. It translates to CASSYSPQGGYEQYF.

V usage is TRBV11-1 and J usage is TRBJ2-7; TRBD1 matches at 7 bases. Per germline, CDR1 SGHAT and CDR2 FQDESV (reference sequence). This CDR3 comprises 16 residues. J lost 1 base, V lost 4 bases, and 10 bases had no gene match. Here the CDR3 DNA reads TGTGCCAGCAGCTCGCCATACGTGACAGGGTCCTACGAGCAGTACTTC. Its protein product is CASSSPYVTGSYEQYF.

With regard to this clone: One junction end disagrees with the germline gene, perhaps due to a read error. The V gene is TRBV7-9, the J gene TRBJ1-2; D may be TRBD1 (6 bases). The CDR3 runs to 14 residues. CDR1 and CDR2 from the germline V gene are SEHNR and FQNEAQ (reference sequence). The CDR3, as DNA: TGTGCCAGCAGCTTAGCCAGGGACACCTATGGCTACCCCTTC. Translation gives CASSLARDTYGYPF.

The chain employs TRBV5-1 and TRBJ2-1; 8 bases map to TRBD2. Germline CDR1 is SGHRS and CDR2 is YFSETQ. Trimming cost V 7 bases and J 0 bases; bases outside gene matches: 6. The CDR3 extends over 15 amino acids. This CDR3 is CASSGGGHSYNEQFF. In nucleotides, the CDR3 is TGCGCCAGCTCGGGCGGGGGGCACTCCTACAATGAGCAGTTCTTC. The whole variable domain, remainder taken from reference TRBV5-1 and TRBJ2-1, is KAGVTQTPRYLIKTRGQQVTLSCSPISGHRSVSWYQQTPGQGLQFLFEYFSETQRNKGNFPGRFSGRQFSNSRSEMNVSTLELGDSALYLCASSGGGHSYNEQFFGPGTRLTVL.

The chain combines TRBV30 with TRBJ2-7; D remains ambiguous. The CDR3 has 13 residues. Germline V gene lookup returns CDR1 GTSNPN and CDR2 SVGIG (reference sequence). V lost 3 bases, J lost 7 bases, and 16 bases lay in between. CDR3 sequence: CAWSLVRSGEQYF. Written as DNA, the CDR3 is TGTGCCTGGAGCCTTGTCAGGTCTGGGGAGCAGTACTTC.

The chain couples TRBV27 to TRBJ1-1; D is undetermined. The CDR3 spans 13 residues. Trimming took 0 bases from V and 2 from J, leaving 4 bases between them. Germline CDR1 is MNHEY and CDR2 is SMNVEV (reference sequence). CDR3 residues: CASSLSTNTEAFF. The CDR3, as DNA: TGTGCCAGCAGTTTATCAACAAACACTGAAGCTTTCTTT.

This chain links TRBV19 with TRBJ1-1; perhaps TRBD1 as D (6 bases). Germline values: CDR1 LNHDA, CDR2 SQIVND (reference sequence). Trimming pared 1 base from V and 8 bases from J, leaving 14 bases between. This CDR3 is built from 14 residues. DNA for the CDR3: TGTGCCAGTAGTATAGTTTCGACAGGAGAAGAAGCTTTCTTT. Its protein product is CASSIVSTGEEAFF.

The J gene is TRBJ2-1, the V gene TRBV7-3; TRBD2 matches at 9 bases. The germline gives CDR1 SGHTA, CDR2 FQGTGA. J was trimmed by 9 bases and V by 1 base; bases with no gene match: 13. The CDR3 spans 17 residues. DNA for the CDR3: TGTGCCAGCAGCTTAAGTGCCCGGCTAGCGGGGTCCCCTGAGCAGTTCTTC. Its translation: CASSLSARLAGSPEQFF.

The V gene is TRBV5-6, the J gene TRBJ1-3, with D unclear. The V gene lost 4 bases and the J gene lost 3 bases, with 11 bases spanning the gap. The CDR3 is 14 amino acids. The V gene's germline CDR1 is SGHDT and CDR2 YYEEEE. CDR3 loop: CASSPQYSGNTIYF. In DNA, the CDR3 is TGTGCCAGCAGCCCGCAGTACAGTGGAAACACCATATATTTT.

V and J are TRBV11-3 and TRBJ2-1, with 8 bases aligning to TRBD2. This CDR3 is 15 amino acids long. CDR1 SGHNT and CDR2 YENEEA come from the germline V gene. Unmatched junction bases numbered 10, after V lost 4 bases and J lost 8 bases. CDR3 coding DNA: TGTGCCAGCAGCTCCACCGGGACTAGACCAGATGAGCAGTTCTTC. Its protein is CASSSTGTRPDEQFF.

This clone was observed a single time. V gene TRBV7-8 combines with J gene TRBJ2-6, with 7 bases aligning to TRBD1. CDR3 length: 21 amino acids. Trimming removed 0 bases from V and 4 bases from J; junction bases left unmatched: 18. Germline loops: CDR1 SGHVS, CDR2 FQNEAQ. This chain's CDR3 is CASSLAVFDRAQSSGANVLTF. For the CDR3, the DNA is TGTGCCAGCAGCTTAGCGGTTTTTGACAGGGCTCAATCTTCGGGGGCCAACGTCCTGACTTTC.